Here is one T cell receptor beta chain with its context. In its sample, this clonotype was seen a few times. This receptor's antigen is unknown. No much larger clone is present one base from it, and per-base qualities are unavailable. The sample belongs to a study of T cells in Graves' hyperthyroidism and ophthalmopathy (dated by TCRdb to about 2019). For context, the study as a whole: Peripheral blood samples were taken at the time of initial diagnosis, prior to any treatment. A discovery cohort of about a hundred patients, about 40 with Graves' ophthalmopathy and 57 with stable Graves' hyperthyroidism, was used to find distinguishing TCR V-J signatures. Prospective prediction of ophthalmopathy was tested in an independent validation cohort of 18 to 20 hyperthyroidism patients and 15 to 17 patients who later progressed to ophthalmopathy. The 90 to 100 discovery patients were randomly split 7:3 into training and test sets. The study also compared thyroid tissue and blood T-cell repertoires from five or six Graves' hyperthyroidism patients. Following sampling, methimazole starting at 30 mg daily was given to hyperthyroidism patients, and high-dose intravenous methylprednisolone was given to ophthalmopathy patients. The paper describes TCR Vbeta CDR3 sequencing of 120 to 150 peripheral blood samples, made up of 43 ophthalmopathy patients, over 70 hyperthyroidism patients and about 17 progressor patients. Results the study describes overall, beyond this receptor: No statistical method was used to set the sample size in advance, and investigators knew the group allocation. During validation, the model predicted progression to ophthalmopathy a median of around 6 months ahead of onset, with roughly 65% sensitivity and roughly 72% specificity. Ophthalmopathy was separated from stable hyperthyroidism by a 13 V-J signature model, with around 90% sensitivity and approximately 84% specificity obtained in cross-validation and 80%/75% obtained in testing. Most expanded thyroid clonotypes (frequency above 0.001) were also detected in blood, suggesting blood repertoires may reflect thyroid immune responses.

The TCR beta CDR3 regions were amplified from the RNA transcripts. For the first round of RT-PCR on the TCR CDR3, the HTBI primer set was used together with the Qiagen OneStep RT-PCR kit. A second multiplex PCR round built the libraries, followed by size selection and purification. Paired-end sequencing of the libraries was performed with 100 bp reads on an Illumina HiSeq2000. In the source study's methods: Raw data were processed with SOAPnuke, discarding reads with adapters, uncalled bases, mean Phred below 15, or no exact constant-primer or identifier match. COPE v1.2.5 was used to merge high-quality paired reads, and clonotypes were defined as unique nucleotide sequences. Clonotypes were aligned to IMGT TRBV, TRBD and TRBJ reference segments using MiTCR v1.1. The analysis included only V-J combinations with a frequency above 0.0001, which together covered around 99% of the repertoires. The TCS score was defined as the ratio of F50 (clonal expansion) to E x V (chaos), calculated using BLOSUM62-based TCRdist between CDR3 peptides within each V-J. Welch's t-statistics and random forest reduced roughly 540 V-J features to about 12, which were used in a naive Bayes classifier (R e1071). TCRdb trimmed the raw reads at Q25, called clones with MiXCR and kept productive beta chains. Rows merge per CDR3 protein into single entries with the most common DNA and genes. These V and J calls rely on TCRdb rather than the paper's analysis. Across this sample there are around 450,000 distinct CDR3 sequences, with roughly 13% seen only once. The ten largest account for 5% to 6.5% of the sample.

Stable Graves' hyperthyroidism was defined as the absence of progression to ophthalmopathy over 18 months of follow-up. Hyperthyroidism patients were newly diagnosed, with disease duration under 2 months, and aged 18 to 65 years. Any patient with an uncontrolled infection, another autoimmune disease, pregnancy or lactation was excluded. Diagnoses were established on the basis of clinical symptoms, serum thyroxine and TRAb, thyroid ultrasound, and orbital computed tomography. Ficoll-Paque density gradient centrifugation was used to isolate PBMCs from 8.5 to 10 ml of fresh peripheral blood. Trizol reagent was used to extract total RNA, and RNA quality was then checked on an Agilent 2100 Bioanalyzer. Sequences MGHDK (CDR1) and SYGVNS (CDR2) are obtained from the germline V gene. CDR3 length: 15 amino acids, cysteine to phenylalanine. The CDR3 DNA has 45 bases and is translated from base 1. The germline ends are 15 bases apart after V is trimmed by 3 bases and J by 3 bases.

This receptor was obtained from a woman in her late teens or twenties with Graves' hyperthyroidism. The sequence links TRBV25-1 to TRBJ2-7; TRBD1 is a weak D gene call, 6 bases matching. Sequenced: blood. The nucleotide sequence reads as follows: TGTGCCAGCAGTGATTCTAGGGACATCTTCTACGAGCAGTACTTC. Translated, this is CASSDSRDIFYEQYF.